This T cell receptor (beta chain) was retrieved from a study of read filtering for tumor transcriptome and immune sequencing. Study-level information: Patients were approximately 17 male and some 15 female, mean age roughly 68 years, range about 47 to 85. After DNase treatment, RNA was made into whole-transcriptome libraries. Study outcomes and limitations: Compared with RNA-seq, IR-seq gave much higher clonotype depth and reliability.

At least ten counts were recorded for this clonotype. Its antigen is as yet unknown. This library used roughly 370 ng RNA and molecular barcoded adaptors spanning alpha/delta and beta/gamma chains. TCRdb re-analysed the reads in MiXCR, keeping a single row per CDR3 protein. The table includes approximately 150,000 distinct CDR3 sequences, roughly an eighth detected once. The ends were cut back, 1 base at V and 5 bases at J, with 11 bases in the middle. Germline assignment: CDR1 SEHNR and CDR2 FQNEAQ (reference sequence). The CDR3 is made up of 14 amino acids. Every patient had bone marrow sampled while the disease was active.

The chain links TRBV7-9 to TRBJ1-1; D uncertain. Sequenced sample: a population of CD138-negative cells sorted from bone marrow. This clonotype was obtained from a donor aged 40 or older with multiple myeloma. The CDR3: CASSLVVQLTEAFF. Written as DNA, the CDR3 is TGTGCCAGCAGCTTAGTAGTACAGCTAACTGAAGCTTTCTTT.